This TCR beta chain is drawn from a study of OX40 agonist ivuxolimab in advanced cancers. On the study more broadly: Given to patients was ivuxolimab, an agonistic anti-OX40 (CD134) antibody.

The method was immunoSEQ multiplex PCR; TCRdb's version includes in-frame clones alone and lacks a portion of them. The sample includes more than 45,000 clones, about 87% of them seen just once. The V and J ends lost 3 bases and 3 bases respectively, with 11 bases between them. This CDR3 is 13 amino acids long. CDR1 is SQVTM and CDR2 is ANQGSEA in the germline V gene. This chain uses TRBV29-1 with TRBJ1-2; a possible D gene is TRBD1 (6 bases). The sample here was CD4+ or CD8+ T cells sorted from blood, taken in a trial of the OX40 agonist ivuxolimab. The TCR was taken from an adult with an advanced solid tumor such as melanoma, head and neck, liver or kidney cancer. The CDR3 nucleotides read TGCAGCGTTGAGGTCGGGGGCGACTATGGCTACACCTTC. Its protein is CSVEVGGDYGYTF. Complete variable domain (other parts from reference TRBV29-1 and TRBJ1-2): SAVISQKPSRDICQRGTSLTIQCQVDSQVTMMFWYRQQPGQSLTLIATANQGSEATYESGFVIDKFPISRPNLTFSTLTVSNMSPEDSSIYLCSVEVGGDYGYTFGSGTRLTVV.